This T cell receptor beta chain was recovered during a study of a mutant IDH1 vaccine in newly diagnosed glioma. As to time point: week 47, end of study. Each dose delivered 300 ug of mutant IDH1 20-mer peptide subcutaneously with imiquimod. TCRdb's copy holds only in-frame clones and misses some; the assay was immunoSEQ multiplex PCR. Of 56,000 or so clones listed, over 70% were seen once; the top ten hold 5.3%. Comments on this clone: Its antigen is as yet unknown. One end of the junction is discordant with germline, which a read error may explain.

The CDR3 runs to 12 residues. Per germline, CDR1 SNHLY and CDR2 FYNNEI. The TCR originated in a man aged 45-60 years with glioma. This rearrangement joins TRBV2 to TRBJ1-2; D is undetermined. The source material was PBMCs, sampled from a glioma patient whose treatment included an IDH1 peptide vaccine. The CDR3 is CASSEEVTPANF. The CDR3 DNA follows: TGTGCCAGCAGTGAAGAGGTGACACCGGCGAACTTC. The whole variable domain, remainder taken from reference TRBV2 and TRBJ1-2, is EPEVTQTPSHQVTQMGQEVILRCVPISNHLYFYWYRQILGQKVEFLVSFYNNEISEKSEIFDDQFSVERPDGSNFTLKIRSTKLEDSAMYFCASSEEVTPANFGSGTRLTVV.